This entry features one T cell receptor beta chain sequence. This specimen belongs to a study of control samples from healthy donors and cancer patients. The CDR3 covers 14 residues. V lost 6 bases to trimming and J lost 1 base; unmatched junction nucleotides: 6. The germline gives CDR1 SGHDT, CDR2 YYEEEE. Sequenced by immunoSEQ multiplex PCR; TCRdb stores in-frame clones only, minus some. Of tens of thousands of clones listed, roughly 93% are singletons. This clonotype was obtained from a woman aged 40 to 55 with lung cancer. The sample taken for sequencing was PBMCs. V usage is TRBV5-6 and J usage is TRBJ1-1; the match to TRBD1 covers 7 bases. For the CDR3, the DNA is TGTGCCAGCATCTCAGGGGGTTGGAACACTGAAGCTTTCTTT. Translation gives CASISGGWNTEAFF. Full variable domain (outside the CDR3, taken from reference TRBV5-6 and TRBJ1-1): DAGVTQSPTHLIKTRGQQVTLRCSPKSGHDTVSWYQQALGQGPQFIFQYYEEEERQRGNFPDRFSGHQFPNYSSELNVNALLLGDSALYLCASISGGWNTEAFFGQGTRLTVV.